The present entry profiles one T cell receptor beta chain with its context. Its target is unknown. The sample belongs to a study of T-cell memory formation after mild COVID-19. Study-wide results and caveats: CM and EM subsets held most contracting CD4+ clones; EMRA held CD8+ ones. Researchers found some responding clones in pre-infection memory, a sign that cross-reactive memory joined.

The CDR3 has 17 residues. Trimming took off 4 bases at V and 4 bases at J, with 23 bases between the two ends. Germline lookup yields CDR1 DFQATT and CDR2 SNEGSKA (reference sequence). With constant-segment primers, 5'RACE yielded cDNA libraries of TCR alpha and TCR beta that carried sample barcodes and UMIs. TCRdb re-derived calls from the 5' RACE reads in MiXCR, one entry per CDR3 protein. The sample has some 180,000 distinct CDR3 sequences, approximately 12% seen once; the top ten hold 3% to 4%. The sequence came from a man between 18 and 29 years old who had mild COVID-19 (a few samples of this study predate the infection). Cell type and time point are not known. The rearrangement joins TRBV20-1 to TRBJ1-5; D is ambiguous. Material for sequencing was PBMCs or a T cell subset sorted from them (not recorded which). The CDR3, as DNA: TGCAGTGCTAAAAGGGCCCGAGGAGGGTTTAGGAATCAGCCCCAGCATTTT. Translated, it gives CSAKRARGGFRNQPQHF.